Listed below are T cell receptor beta chains from one sample, sequenced in a study of T cell repertoires in cytomegalovirus infection. Via MiXCR, TCRdb re-called the reads, giving one row per CDR3 protein. The top ten clones hold 18% of a sample with 200,000 to 250,000 distinct CDR3 sequences, over 20% of them seen once. Sequencing was performed on CD8+ T cells from PBMCs. The receptors come from a human donor in good health (CMV status not recorded). Some clones in this sample may be carry-over from other donors' samples. Both conserved end residues are part of each CDR3. D genes are given only for firm matches. Not all rows give a size; the values are once, few, many and, for expanded clones, a class.

d_call cdr3_length clone_size j_call v_call cdr3_nt cdr3_aa
TRBD2 15 - TRBJ2-7 TRBV27 TGTGCCAGCAGCTTGACCCCGGGGGGGCCGTACGAGCAGTACTTC CASSLTPGGPYEQYF
- 16 - TRBJ2-5 TRBV7-6 TGTGCCAGCAGCCCCCCGGGACACCTGTACCAAGAGACCCAGTACTTC CASSPPGHLYQETQYF
TRBD1 16 few TRBJ2-2 TRBV6-1 TGTGCCAGCAGTACTGGGGACAGGCTCAACACCGGGGAGCTGTTTTTT CASSTGDRLNTGELFF
- 12 few TRBJ1-1 TRBV7-9 TGTGCCAGCAGCCAAAACTCTATCGAAGCTTTCTTT CASSQNSIEAFF
TRBD1 14 - TRBJ1-1 TRBV29-1 TGCAGCGTTCAGGGACAGGGAGTTTCGACTGAAGCTTTCTTT CSVQGQGVSTEAFF
- 16 - TRBJ2-3 TRBV2 TGTGCCAGCAGTGAAGCGAAATCTTCTAGCACAGATATGCAGTATTTT CASSEAKSSSTDMQYF
- 13 - TRBJ2-5 TRBV2 TGTGCCAGCACAGCACGGGATCAAGAGACCCAGTACTTC CASTARDQETQYF
- 19 few TRBJ2-7 TRBV28 TGTGCCAGCAGTTTGGTTGTTGCGAAGGGACCAAACAGATCCTACGAGCAGTACTTC CASSLVVAKGPNRSYEQYF
- 16 - TRBJ1-1 TRBV15 TGTGCCACCAGCAGAGATGGAGCGAACCTGGGCACTGAAGCTTTCTTT CATSRDGANLGTEAFF
TRBD2 16 many TRBJ2-2 TRBV3-1 TGTGCCAGCAGCCCCGGACTAGCGGGGGGGACCGGGGAGCTGTTTTTT CASSPGLAGGTGELFF
- 13 - TRBJ1-1 TRBV5-1 TGCGCCAGCAGCTTCTACTTGAACACTGAAGCTTTCTTT CASSFYLNTEAFF
- 15 - TRBJ2-3 TRBV14 TGTGCCAGCAGCCAAGAAGGAAGAGGATTGGATACGCAGTATTTT CASSQEGRGLDTQYF
- 16 many TRBJ2-1 TRBV7-2 TGTGCCAGCAGCCAGACAGGATCGTACTCCAACAATGAGCAGTTCTTC CASSQTGSYSNNEQFF
- 13 - TRBJ2-3 TRBV28 TGTGCCAGCAGTTTGAATAGGGCGGATACGCAGTATTTT CASSLNRADTQYF
- 14 few TRBJ2-7 TRBV4-1 TGCGCCAGCAGCCAGTGGAGCAGGGCAGCCGAGCAGTACTTC CASSQWSRAAEQYF
TRBD2 14 - TRBJ2-5 TRBV7-6 TGTGCCAGCAGCCCCCGGACTAGCGTAGAGACCCAGTACTTC CASSPRTSVETQYF
- 14 many TRBJ1-2 TRBV7-9 TGTGCCAGCAGCTCCCGACTGGGAAGGGGTGGCTACACCTTC CASSSRLGRGGYTF
TRBD1 14 - TRBJ2-7 TRBV20-1 TGCAGTGCTAGACCTTACAGGGGAGACAACGAGCAGTACTTC CSARPYRGDNEQYF
TRBD1 14 many TRBJ2-1 TRBV27 TGTGCCAGCAGGCCGGGACAGGGGGCGCTTGAGCAGTTCTTC CASRPGQGALEQFF
- 13 - TRBJ1-5 TRBV20-1 TGCAGTGCGGGCAGGGCATTGGATCAGCCCCAGCATTTT CSAGRALDQPQHF
- 14 few TRBJ2-7 TRBV20-1 TGCAGTGTTCCGGGTGACACGGGACCCTACGAGCAGTACTTC CSVPGDTGPYEQYF
- 13 few TRBJ2-2 TRBV19 TGTGCCAGTAGTATTCGGACGGGCGGGGAGCTGTTTTTT CASSIRTGGELFF
TRBD1 18 few TRBJ1-5 TRBV19 TGTGCCAGTAGTACTTTGGGGACAGGGGCCTTTAGCAATCAGCCCCAGCATTTT CASSTLGTGAFSNQPQHF
- 14 many TRBJ2-7 TRBV7-6 TGTGCCAGCAGCCCTTCGGAGGGTCCCTACGAGCAGTACTTC CASSPSEGPYEQYF
- 11 few TRBJ2-7 TRBV6-6 TGTGCCAGCAGTTACGATCTTGAACAGTACTTC CASSYDLEQYF
TRBD2 16 - TRBJ2-1 TRBV13 TGTGCCAGCAGTTCCTATACTAGCGGGGGATACAATGAGCAGTTCTTC CASSSYTSGGYNEQFF
- 14 - TRBJ1-2 TRBV6-5 TGTGCCAGCAGTTACTCATGGCCGAACTATGGCTACACCTTC CASSYSWPNYGYTF
TRBD1 15 few TRBJ2-5 TRBV28 TGTGCCAGCAGTTCCACCACAGGGGGCAAAGAGACCCAGTACTTC CASSSTTGGKETQYF
TRBD1 16 few TRBJ2-7 TRBV6-1 TGTGCCAGCAGCACAATCCCGGGACAGATAAGCTACGAGCAGTACTTC CASSTIPGQISYEQYF
- 11 - TRBJ1-4 TRBV2 TGTGCCAGCAGTGCCTTAGAAAAACTGTTTTTT CASSALEKLFF
- 14 - TRBJ2-5 TRBV12-3/TRBV12-4 TGTGCCAGCACCGGAAGGGGGGCCTCAGTGACCCAGTACTTC CASTGRGASVTQYF
- 12 many TRBJ2-2 TRBV5-5 TGTGCCAGCGCCCAGGGGACCGGGGAGCTGTTTTTT CASAQGTGELFF
- 13 many TRBJ2-7 TRBV11-2 TGTGCCAGCAGCCGGGCGACAGATTACGAGCAGTACTTC CASSRATDYEQYF
- 14 many TRBJ2-1 TRBV7-9 TGTGCCAGCAGCTTAGATGTCGGGTTGAATGAGCAGTTCTTC CASSLDVGLNEQFF
TRBD1 14 - TRBJ1-1 TRBV27 TGTGCCAGCAGTCCTTCCCGACCCGGGACAGCTGCTTTCTTT CASSPSRPGTAAFF
- 10 many TRBJ2-7 TRBV2 TGTGCCAGCAGTGGCTACGAGCAGTACTTC CASSGYEQYF
- 14 few TRBJ1-1 TRBV13 TGTGCCAGCAGCTCCGGACCCCAGAACACTGAAGCTTTCTTT CASSSGPQNTEAFF
- 12 few TRBJ2-1 TRBV7-9 TGTGCCAGCAGCTCGGACTACCCTGAGCAGTTCTTC CASSSDYPEQFF
TRBD1 13 - TRBJ2-7 TRBV7-9 TGTGCCAGCAGGAGGGACAGCTCCTACGAGCAGTACTTC CASRRDSSYEQYF
- 12 many TRBJ1-5 TRBV19 TGTGCCAGTAGTATAGCGGGCTGGCCCCAGCATTTT CASSIAGWPQHF
- 14 many TRBJ1-6 TRBV28 TGTGCCAGCAGTTTACCAGGGACGGATTCACCCCTCCACTTT CASSLPGTDSPLHF
TRBD2 16 few TRBJ2-1 TRBV5-6 TGTGCCAGCAGCTTGGATCGGGCGGGGGGTTGGAATGAGCAGTTCTTC CASSLDRAGGWNEQFF
TRBD1 14 - TRBJ1-5 TRBV12-3/TRBV12-4 TGTGCCAGCAGTTTAGGACAGGGGGTTCAGCCCCAGCATTTT CASSLGQGVQPQHF
TRBD1 17 many TRBJ1-1 TRBV20-1 TGCAGTGCTAGAGATTTCCGACAGGGAGTCCCGTCTGATGAAGCTTTCTTT CSARDFRQGVPSDEAFF
- 16 - TRBJ2-6 TRBV7-9 TGTGCCAGCAGCTTACAAGAGCGCTCTGGGGCCAACGTCCTGACTTTC CASSLQERSGANVLTF
- 14 - TRBJ2-3 TRBV12-3/TRBV12-4 TGTGCCAGCAGTTTATTCAGGAACACAGATACGCAGTATTTT CASSLFRNTDTQYF
TRBD1 14 many TRBJ1-5 TRBV7-6 TGTGCCAGCAGCCCTGGGACAGGGGTTCAGCCCCAGCATTTT CASSPGTGVQPQHF
TRBD2 13 many TRBJ2-1 TRBV27 TGTGCCAGCAGTAGCGGGGGGTCCAATGAGCAGTTCTTC CASSSGGSNEQFF
TRBD1 16 - TRBJ1-2 TRBV3-1 TGTGCCAGCAGCCAGGACAGGGGGCGTATTAACTATGGCTACACCTTC CASSQDRGRINYGYTF
- 15 - TRBJ1-6 TRBV9 TGTGCCAGCAGCGCCGATGGCCTCGGGGGATCACCCCTCCACTTT CASSADGLGGSPLHF
TRBD1 14 - TRBJ2-3 TRBV7-9 TGTGCCAGCGGCTCTACAGGGGGTCACAATACGCAGTATTTT CASGSTGGHNTQYF
- 14 many TRBJ2-5 TRBV5-4 TGTGCCAGCAGCCTCGTGGGGGTATTAGAGACCCAGTACTTC CASSLVGVLETQYF